The 29 T cell receptor beta chains in this list originate from one sample, sequenced in a study of T cells in localized non-small cell lung cancer. Measured with immunoSEQ multiplex PCR; TCRdb has only the in-frame clones, and not every one. The data hold some 130,000 clones, with about 90% observed a single time. This material consisted of peripheral blood, taken before any cancer treatment. The receptors stem from an older female donor with stage I lung adenocarcinoma.

This clone was seen a single time. The gene calls are TRBV10-2 and TRBJ2-1, with D perhaps TRBD2 (6 bases). V lost 6 bases and J lost 5, with 14 bases in between. Germline V gives CDR1 WSHSY, CDR2 SAAADI. This CDR3 comprises 14 residues. In nucleotides, the CDR3 is TGCGCCAGCAGGCCGGGACTTGCTCACAATGAGCAGTTCTTC. Encoded protein: CASRPGLAHNEQFF.

This clone was counted a single time. The rearrangement uses TRBV6-1 and TRBJ1-5, with D hard to call. CDR1 and CDR2 from the germline V gene are MNHNS and SASEGT. The length of the CDR3 is 14 residues. V was pared by 7 bases and J by 3 bases, with 13 bases between. The CDR3 reads CASIGFPPNQPQHF. CDR3 nucleotides: TGTGCCAGCATTGGATTTCCCCCCAATCAGCCCCAGCATTTT.

The chain joins TRBV28 to TRBJ2-7; D may be TRBD1 or TRBD2 (5 bases each). The CDR3 spans 13 residues. V lost 0 bases to trimming and J lost 6 bases, with 9 bases between them. The germline CDR1 and CDR2 sequences are MDHEN and SYDVKM. CDR3 sequence reads: CASSLWSGGEQYF. DNA for the CDR3: TGTGCCAGCAGTTTATGGAGTGGGGGCGAGCAGTACTTC.

The chain combines TRBV5-4 with TRBJ2-7; D is unclear. The CDR3 extends over 11 amino acids. Trimming took 4 bases from V and 7 from J, leaving 9 bases between them. Germline values: CDR1 SGHNT, CDR2 YYREEE (reference sequence). CDR3 bases: TGTGCCAGCAGCAACTCCGGGGAGCAGTACTTC. It specifies CASSNSGEQYF.

The chain employs TRBV29-1 and TRBJ2-4; D perhaps matches TRBD2 (6 bases). The CDR3 spans 13 residues. CDR1 and CDR2 (germline): SQVTM, ANQGSEA. Trimming cost V 7 bases and J 0 bases, with 10 bases left between them. The CDR3 loop reads CSALAVAKNIQYF. The CDR3 DNA follows: TGCAGCGCTTTAGCGGTAGCCAAAAACATTCAGTACTTC.

V and J are TRBV7-2 and TRBJ2-5; 8 bases agree with TRBD1. Losses at the gene ends were 5 bases for V and 5 bases for J; bases not matched to a gene: 13. From germline, CDR1 is SGHTA and CDR2 FQGNSA. The CDR3 extends over 16 amino acids. CDR3 DNA: TGTGCCAGCAGCCAACGGTCGGCAGGGGGCTGGGAGACCCAGTACTTC. This translates into CASSQRSAGGWETQYF. Looking up the rest from reference TRBV7-2 and TRBJ2-5 gives the full variable domain: GAGVSQSPSNKVTEKGKDVELRCDPISGHTALYWYRQSLGQGLEFLIYFQGNSAPDKSGLPSDRFSAERTGGSVSTLTIQRTQQEDSAVYLCASSQRSAGGWETQYFGPGTRLLVL.

CDR3 DNA: TGCGCCAGCAGTGACCTCGGGAAGCAAGAGACCCAGTACTTC. This encodes CASSDLGKQETQYF. This chain joins TRBV10-2 and TRBJ2-5, with D perhaps TRBD2 (5 bases). Germline assignment: CDR1 WSHSY and CDR2 SAAADI. The V end lost 3 bases, the J end lost 2 bases, and 10 bases lay between the germline ends. There are 14 residues in the CDR3.

V is TRBV2 and J is TRBJ2-3; TRBD2 aligns across 8 bases. With V trimmed by 8 bases and J by 4 bases, 17 bases remained unmatched. Germline lookup yields CDR1 SNHLY and CDR2 FYNNEI. The CDR3 contains 17 residues. The CDR3 sequence: CASSTRAGGPVADTQYF. CDR3 nucleotide sequence: TGTGCCAGCTCGACACGGGCGGGAGGCCCAGTCGCAGATACGCAGTATTTT.

DNA for the CDR3: TGCGCCAGCAGCCAAGATGGGACTAGCGTTACAGATACGCAGTATTTT. Its translation is CASSQDGTSVTDTQYF. The chain employs TRBV4-1 and TRBJ2-3, with TRBD2 matching over 10 bases. Germline assignment: CDR1 MGHRA and CDR2 YSYEKL. The junction had 3 bases not matched to a gene; V was cut back by 0 bases and J by 3 bases. This CDR3 is built from 16 residues.

This rearrangement joins TRBV7-9 to TRBJ1-6; D unresolved. Germline CDR1 SEHNR, CDR2 FQNEAQ (reference sequence). V lost 4 bases to trimming and J lost 6 bases, with 4 bases between them. The CDR3 runs 12 residues. In DNA, the CDR3 is TGTGCCAGCAGCTATTCTAATTCACCCCTCCACTTT. It encodes CASSYSNSPLHF.

The gene calls are TRBV5-6 and TRBJ1-2; D gene unclear. Germline V gene sequence: CDR1 SGHDT, CDR2 YYEEEE. CDR3 size: 13 residues. The V end lost 5 bases, the J end lost 4 bases, and 12 bases lay between the germline ends. CDR3 DNA: TGTGCCAGCAGTGTTCACAGAGCCTATGGCTACACCTTC. Translation gives CASSVHRAYGYTF.

The rearrangement uses TRBV11-2 and TRBJ2-1; the D is unclear. The CDR3 is 15 amino acids. Per the germline V gene, CDR1 is SGHAT and CDR2 is FQNNGV. Trimming cost V 5 bases and J 2 bases, with 13 bases left between them. DNA of the CDR3: TGTGCCAGCAGCAACCTCGCCAGACCCTACAATGAGCAGTTCTTC. It codes for CASSNLARPYNEQFF.

The chain carries TRBV29-1 and TRBJ2-7; D is tentatively TRBD1 or TRBD2 (6 bases each). The length of the CDR3 is 13 residues. V shed 4 bases and J shed 3 bases, with 13 bases lying between them. Germline V CDR1 and CDR2: SQVTM, ANQGSEA. The CDR3 nucleotides read TGCAGCGTTGCATGGGGGGCAGGCTACGAGCAGTACTTC. Protein sequence: CSVAWGAGYEQYF.

This rearrangement joins TRBV7-6 to TRBJ2-7; D uncertain. The length of the CDR3 is 13 residues. Germline CDR1 SGHVS, CDR2 FNYEAQ. V dropped 2 bases and J dropped 0 bases, with 5 bases sitting between them. For the CDR3, the DNA is TGTGCCAGCAGCTTATCCATCTCCTACGAGCAGTACTTC. Encoded protein: CASSLSISYEQYF.

The chain combines TRBV18 with TRBJ2-3; D might be TRBD2 (6 bases). Germline V gene data show CDR1 as KGHSH and CDR2 as LQKENI. The CDR3 sequence is 13 residues long. Trimming cost V 6 bases and J 11 bases, with 18 bases left between them. Here the CDR3 DNA reads TGTGCCAGCTCCCAGTCCCAGGGTAGCGGGCAGTATTTT. Protein sequence: CASSQSQGSGQYF.

The chain uses TRBV15 and TRBJ2-1; 10 nucleotides agree with TRBD2. The CDR3 totals 17 residues. Germline CDR1 reads LNHNV; CDR2 reads YYDKDF (reference sequence). Losses at the gene ends were 6 bases for V and 0 bases for J; bases not matched to a gene: 8. The CDR3: CATRAGTSVYSYNEQFF. For the CDR3, the DNA is TGTGCCACCAGGGCCGGGACTAGCGTCTACTCCTACAATGAGCAGTTCTTC.

This chain uses TRBV5-1 with TRBJ1-1; D possibly corresponds to TRBD1 (6 bases). The V end was cut by 0 bases, the J end by 5 bases, with 14 bases between. The CDR3 has 15 amino acids. Per the germline V gene, CDR1 is SGHRS and CDR2 is YFSETQ. The CDR3, as DNA: TGCGCCAGCAGCTTGGAGGCAGGGGCACGTACTGAAGCTTTCTTT. As protein: CASSLEAGARTEAFF.

The chain employs TRBV6-6 and TRBJ2-2, with 10 nucleotides matching TRBD1. V lost 4 bases, J lost 3 bases, and 2 bases stayed unmatched. The CDR3 runs 15 residues. The germline CDR1 and CDR2 sequences are MNHNY and SVGAGI (reference sequence). Here the CDR3 DNA reads TGTGCCAGCAGTTGGACAGGGGGATACACCGGGGAGCTGTTTTTT. Encoded protein: CASSWTGGYTGELFF.

The chain carries TRBV18 and TRBJ2-1; TRBD1 matches 8 bases. The V gene end was trimmed by 3 bases and the J gene end by 9 bases; junction bases not matched to a gene: 10. The germline gives CDR1 KGHSH, CDR2 LQKENI. The CDR3 runs to 15 residues. The CDR3 bases are TGTGCCAGCTCACCCGTCACAGGGGGGCGGGGTGAGCAGTTCTTC. As protein: CASSPVTGGRGEQFF.

The chain is built from TRBV6-6 and TRBJ1-1; 7 bases match TRBD1. The CDR3 is 16 residues long. Trimming at V came to 6 bases and at J to 3 bases, leaving 13 bases not matched to a gene. The germline CDR1 and CDR2 sequences are MNHNY and SVGAGI (reference sequence). In DNA form, the CDR3 reads TGTGCCAGCAGCCCACAGGGGCCCCAGGTGGACACTGAAGCTTTCTTT. This encodes CASSPQGPQVDTEAFF.

This chain links TRBV9 with TRBJ2-7; possibly TRBD1 or TRBD2 for D (5 bases each). V gave up 3 bases and J gave up 6 bases, with 13 bases separating them. The CDR3 is 13 residues long. CDR1 is SGDLS, CDR2 YYNGEE, per germline. The CDR3 sequence: CASSGASGLEQYF. CDR3 nucleotides: TGTGCCAGCAGCGGGGCGTCGGGGCTCGAGCAGTACTTC.

This chain joins TRBV28 and TRBJ1-2; TRBD1 is a possible D gene (5 bases). Germline CDR1 and CDR2: MDHEN and SYDVKM. The CDR3 totals 13 residues. The ends were cut back, 6 bases at V and 2 bases at J, with 10 bases in the middle. The CDR3 DNA sequence: TGTGCCAGCAGGGGGGTTAACAACTATGGCTACACCTTC. Amino acids: CASRGVNNYGYTF.

The V and J genes are TRBV7-9 and TRBJ2-1, with 10 bases identical to TRBD1. Looked up from germline, CDR1 is SEHNR and CDR2 is FQNEAQ (reference sequence). The CDR3 sequence is 14 residues long. The ends lost 5 bases at V and 6 bases at J; junction bases unmatched: 4. The CDR3, as DNA: TGTGCCAGCAGCCCCGGACAGGGGGTCAATGAGCAGTTCTTC. The encoded protein is CASSPGQGVNEQFF.

This rearrangement joins TRBV27 to TRBJ1-2; D is unresolved. The CDR3 extends over 13 amino acids. Germline values: CDR1 MNHEY, CDR2 SMNVEV (reference sequence). V was trimmed by 10 bases and J by 3 bases, leaving 15 bases between them. CDR3: CATQGILDYGYTF. As DNA, the CDR3 is TGTGCCACCCAAGGGATTTTGGACTATGGCTACACCTTC.

The genes are TRBV27 and TRBJ1-2; D might be TRBD1 (6 bases). The CDR3 totals 13 residues. The V end lost 6 bases, the J end lost 7 bases, and 15 bases lay between the germline ends. Germline V CDR1 and CDR2: MNHEY, SMNVEV (reference sequence). The CDR3 loop reads CASRGPRGGGYTF. CDR3 in DNA: TGTGCCAGCAGAGGCCCCAGGGGAGGTGGCTACACCTTC.

This clone came up once. The rearrangement links TRBV5-4 to TRBJ1-5; D ambiguous. CDR1 and CDR2 from the germline V gene are SGHNT and YYREEE (reference sequence). Trimming cost V 4 bases and J 5 bases, with 16 bases left between them. The CDR3 totals 15 residues. The chain's CDR3 is CASSDRAPMDQPQHF. Written as DNA, the CDR3 is TGTGCCAGCAGCGACCGAGCCCCTATGGATCAGCCCCAGCATTTT.

The J gene is TRBJ2-7, the V gene TRBV5-4; 7 nucleotides match TRBD1. The CDR3 contains 14 residues. The V and J ends lost 0 bases and 3 bases, in that order; junction bases with no gene match: 3. Per germline, CDR1 SGHNT and CDR2 YYREEE (reference sequence). The CDR3: CASSLVGQNYEQYF. The CDR3 DNA reads as TGTGCCAGCAGCTTGGTGGGACAGAACTACGAGCAGTACTTC.

For the CDR3, the DNA is TGTGCCAGCAGCAGGGGTTGGGCTAGCGGGAGTCCGGCAGATACGCAGTATTTT. It encodes CASSRGWASGSPADTQYF. V gene TRBV5-6 combines with J gene TRBJ2-3, with TRBD2 identical over 10 bases. CDR1 and CDR2 from the germline V gene are SGHDT and YYEEEE. V was pared by 4 bases and J by 4 bases, with 15 bases of the junction left unmatched. The CDR3 runs 18 residues. Complete variable domain (other parts from reference TRBV5-6 and TRBJ2-3): DAGVTQSPTHLIKTRGQQVTLRCSPKSGHDTVSWYQQALGQGPQFIFQYYEEEERQRGNFPDRFSGHQFPNYSSELNVNALLLGDSALYLCASSRGWASGSPADTQYFGPGTRLTVL.

The chain joins TRBV27 to TRBJ2-3; 8 bases agree with TRBD2. V gave up 4 bases and J gave up 2 bases; unmatched junction bases: 8. The CDR3 consists of 16 residues. The germline gives CDR1 MNHEY, CDR2 SMNVEV (reference sequence). The CDR3 coding sequence is TGTGCCAGCAGTTCCCGAAGCGGGAGCGTCACAGATACGCAGTATTTT. This codes for CASSSRSGSVTDTQYF.